The TCR beta chain under discussion was sequenced for a study of T cells after yellow fever vaccination. Study summary: Low-cell-number fractions were prepared with SMART-Seq v4 Ultra Low Input. General study results and limits: A minor fraction of clonotypes spanned both CD4 and CD8 compartments. Boosting was followed by the reappearance of most primary-vaccination clones (96% CD4, around 86% CD8).

A 5'RACE template-switching step, the method used to make TCR cDNA, added a universal primer site and UMIs. TCRdb re-analysed the 5' RACE reads in MiXCR, keeping a single row per CDR3 protein. The data show under 200,000 distinct CDR3 sequences, roughly 9.6% seen once. On this clonotype itself: Its antigen remains unidentified.

The CDR3 runs 15 residues. Germline CDR1 reads MGHRA; CDR2 reads YSYEKL. Trimming pared 0 bases from V and 1 base from J, leaving 8 bases between. The source of this sequence is a man in his late teens or twenties who received the YFV17D yellow fever vaccine. The chain couples TRBV4-1 to TRBJ2-3; no clear D. This specimen consisted of CD8+ T cells sorted from PBMCs, obtained 15 days after the yellow fever booster vaccination. The CDR3 loop reads CASSQERQGTDTQYF. DNA for the CDR3: TGCGCCAGCAGCCAAGAAAGGCAGGGCACAGATACGCAGTATTTT.